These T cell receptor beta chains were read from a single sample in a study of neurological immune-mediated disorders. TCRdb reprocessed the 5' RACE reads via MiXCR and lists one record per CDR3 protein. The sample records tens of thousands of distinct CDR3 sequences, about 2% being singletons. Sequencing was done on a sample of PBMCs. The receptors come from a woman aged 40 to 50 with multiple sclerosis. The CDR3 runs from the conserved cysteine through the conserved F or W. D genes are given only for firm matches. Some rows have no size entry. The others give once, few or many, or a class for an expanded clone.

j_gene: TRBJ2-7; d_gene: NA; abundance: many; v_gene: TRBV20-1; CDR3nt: TGCAGTGCTAGTCAGGGGACCGACTACGAGCAGTACTTC; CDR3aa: CSASQGTDYEQYF
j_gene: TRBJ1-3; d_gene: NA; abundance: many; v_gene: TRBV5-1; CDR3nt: TGCGCCAGCAGCCCCGACGGGGTCTCAGGAAACACCATATATTTT; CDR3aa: CASSPDGVSGNTIYF
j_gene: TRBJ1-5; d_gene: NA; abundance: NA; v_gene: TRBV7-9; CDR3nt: TGTGCCAGCGGCTTAGCGCGGGGCCCGTTTTCTAATCAGCCCCAGCATTTT; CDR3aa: CASGLARGPFSNQPQHF
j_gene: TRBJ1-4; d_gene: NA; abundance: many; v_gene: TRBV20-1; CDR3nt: TGCAGTGTAGTGGATGAAAAACTGTTTTTT; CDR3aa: CSVVDEKLFF
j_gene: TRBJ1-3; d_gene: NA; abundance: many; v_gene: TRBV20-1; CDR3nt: TGCAGTGCCCTTGAAGAGGGTTTTGGAAACACCATATATTTT; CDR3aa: CSALEEGFGNTIYF
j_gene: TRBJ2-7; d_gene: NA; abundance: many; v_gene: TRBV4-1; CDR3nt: TGCGCCAGCAGCCTACAGGGCGCCTCCTACGAGCAGTACTTC; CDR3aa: CASSLQGASYEQYF
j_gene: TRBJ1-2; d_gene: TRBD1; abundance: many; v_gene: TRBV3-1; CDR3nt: TGTGCCAGCGGGGGACAGAACTATGGCTACACCTTC; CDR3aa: CASGGQNYGYTF
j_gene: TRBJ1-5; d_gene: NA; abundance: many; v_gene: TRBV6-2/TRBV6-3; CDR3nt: TGTGCCAGCAGTTATGGGGGATTGACCCAGCATTTT; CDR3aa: CASSYGGLTQHF
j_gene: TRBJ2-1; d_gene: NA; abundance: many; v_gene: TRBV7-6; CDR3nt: TGTGCCAGCAGCTTCGCGCCGAGCTCCTACAATGAGCAGTTCTTC; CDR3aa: CASSFAPSSYNEQFF
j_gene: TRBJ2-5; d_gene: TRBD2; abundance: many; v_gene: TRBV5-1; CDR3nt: TGCGCCAGCAGCCCGGGGGCCGGGACTAGTCAAGAGACCCAGTACTTC; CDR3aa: CASSPGAGTSQETQYF
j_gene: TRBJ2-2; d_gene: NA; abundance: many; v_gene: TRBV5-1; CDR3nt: TGCGCCAGCAGCTTGTCCCTAGACACCGGGGAGCTGTTTTTT; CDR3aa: CASSLSLDTGELFF
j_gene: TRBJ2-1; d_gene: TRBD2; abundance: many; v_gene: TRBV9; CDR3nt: TGTGCCAGCAGCTCCGTAGCGGGGGGGCAGAATGAGCAGTTCTTC; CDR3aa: CASSSVAGGQNEQFF
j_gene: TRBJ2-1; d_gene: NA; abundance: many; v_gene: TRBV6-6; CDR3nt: TGTGCCACCGCGGAGATAGGGGGTTACAATGAGCAGTTCTTC; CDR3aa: CATAEIGGYNEQFF
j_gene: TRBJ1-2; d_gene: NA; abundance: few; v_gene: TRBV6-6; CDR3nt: TGTGCCAGCAAGTACCCCTGGACCTTC; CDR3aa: CASKYPWTF
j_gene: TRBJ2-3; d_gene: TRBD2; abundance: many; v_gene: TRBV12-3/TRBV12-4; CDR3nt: TGTGCCAGCAGTACCCTAGCGGGTACCTCAGATACGCAGTATTTT; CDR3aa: CASSTLAGTSDTQYF
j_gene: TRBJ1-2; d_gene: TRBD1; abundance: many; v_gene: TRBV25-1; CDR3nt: TGTGCCAGCAGTACCCGGGACAGGTTTAACTATGGCTACACCTTC; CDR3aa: CASSTRDRFNYGYTF
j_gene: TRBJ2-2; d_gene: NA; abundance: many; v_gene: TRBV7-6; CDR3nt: TGTGCCAGCAGCTTATTCCCGGGACAGAACACCGGGGAGCTGTTTTTT; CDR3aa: CASSLFPGQNTGELFF
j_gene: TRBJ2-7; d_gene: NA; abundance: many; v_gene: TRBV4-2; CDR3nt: TGTGCCAGCCGAAGATCCGGGGCGAACTACGAGCAGTACTTC; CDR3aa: CASRRSGANYEQYF
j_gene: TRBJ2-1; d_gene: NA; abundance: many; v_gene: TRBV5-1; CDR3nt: TGCGCCAGCAGCTTGACAGGGAACGACAATGAGCAGTTCTTC; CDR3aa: CASSLTGNDNEQFF
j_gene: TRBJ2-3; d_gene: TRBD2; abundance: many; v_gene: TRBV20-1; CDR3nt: TGCAGTGCTAGGCCCCATAGCGGGGGGGCTGCCACAGATACGCAGTATTTT; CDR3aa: CSARPHSGGAATDTQYF
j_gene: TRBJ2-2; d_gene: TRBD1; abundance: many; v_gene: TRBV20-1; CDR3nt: TGCAGTGCCCTGGGACAGGGAGGCACCGGGGAGCTGTTTTTT; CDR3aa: CSALGQGGTGELFF
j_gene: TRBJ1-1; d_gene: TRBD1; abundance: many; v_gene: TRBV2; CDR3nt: TGTGCCAGCAGTGAAGTTCGACAGGGGGGCACTGAAGCTTTCTTT; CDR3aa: CASSEVRQGGTEAFF
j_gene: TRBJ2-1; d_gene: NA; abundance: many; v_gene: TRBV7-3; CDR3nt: TGTGCCAGCAGCTCGCCAGGACGGAATGAGCAGTTCTTC; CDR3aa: CASSSPGRNEQFF
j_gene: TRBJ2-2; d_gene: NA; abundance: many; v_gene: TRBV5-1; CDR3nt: TGCGCCAGCAGCTTGGTGGGGGCCGGGGAGCTGTTTTTT; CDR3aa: CASSLVGAGELFF